A selection of T cell receptor beta chains follows, all from one sample in a study of Graves' ophthalmopathy and Graves' hyperthyroidism. TCRdb re-analysed the multiplex PCR reads in MiXCR, keeping a single row per CDR3 protein. This sample has over 200,000 distinct CDR3 sequences, with over 25% found just once. Sequencing was carried out using peripheral blood. These receptors originate from a man aged 45-65 years with Graves' ophthalmopathy. Both conserved end residues are part of each CDR3. Fields, in order: clone size, D gene, J gene, CDR3 length, V gene, CDR3 protein, CDR3 DNA. D genes are given only for firm matches. The size entry is marked missing in some rows and otherwise reads once, few, many or a size class.

size: many
D: -
J: TRBJ2-7
length: 13
V: TRBV14
CDR3: CASSWGFSYEQYF
DNA: TGTGCCAGCAGCTGGGGTTTTTCCTACGAGCAGTACTTC

size: many
D: -
J: TRBJ2-7
length: 13
V: TRBV13
CDR3: CASSTDRFYEQYF
DNA: TGTGCCAGCAGCACGGACCGATTCTACGAGCAGTACTTC

size: many
D: -
J: TRBJ2-3
length: 13
V: TRBV20-1
CDR3: CSARPYSTDTQYF
DNA: TGCAGTGCTCGTCCTTATAGCACAGATACGCAGTATTTT

size: many
D: -
J: TRBJ2-2
length: 15
V: TRBV18
CDR3: CASSPQPGSTGELFF
DNA: TGTGCCAGCTCTCCACAGCCAGGGAGCACCGGGGAGCTGTTTTTT

size: -
D: -
J: TRBJ1-2
length: 13
V: TRBV6-1
CDR3: CASSREGTYGYTF
DNA: TGTGCCAGCAGTCGGGAGGGGACCTATGGCTACACCTTC

size: many
D: TRBD2
J: TRBJ2-7
length: 15
V: TRBV19
CDR3: CASSMGGAISYEQYF
DNA: TGTGCCAGTAGTATGGGAGGGGCCATCTCCTACGAGCAGTACTTC

size: few
D: TRBD1
J: TRBJ2-7
length: 16
V: TRBV12-3/TRBV12-4
CDR3: CASSLALGQLSYEQYF
DNA: TGTGCCAGCAGTTTAGCGTTGGGACAGCTCAGCTACGAGCAGTACTTC

size: many
D: -
J: TRBJ2-7
length: 17
V: TRBV15
CDR3: CATSSEAVLGETYEQYF
DNA: TGTGCCACCAGCAGCGAAGCTGTTCTGGGGGAGACCTACGAGCAGTACTTC

size: many
D: TRBD1
J: TRBJ1-2
length: 15
V: TRBV5-4
CDR3: CASSSGGQDNYGYTF
DNA: TGTGCCAGCAGCTCAGGCGGACAGGATAACTATGGCTACACCTTC

size: many
D: -
J: TRBJ2-4
length: 14
V: TRBV19
CDR3: CASIGPVAKNIQYF
DNA: TGTGCCAGTATCGGACCCGTCGCCAAAAACATTCAGTACTTC

size: -
D: -
J: TRBJ2-5
length: 16
V: TRBV6-2/TRBV6-3
CDR3: CASSGRDSTRQETQYF
DNA: TGTGCCAGCAGCGGTCGGGATTCGACCCGCCAAGAGACCCAGTACTTC

size: -
D: TRBD1
J: TRBJ1-1
length: 16
V: TRBV20-1
CDR3: CSARDRDRVYPLEAFF
DNA: TGCAGTGCTAGAGATCGGGACAGGGTGTACCCACTTGAAGCTTTCTTT

size: many
D: TRBD1
J: TRBJ2-5
length: 14
V: TRBV29-1
CDR3: CSVERADRDETQYF
DNA: TGCAGCGTTGAAAGGGCCGACAGGGACGAGACCCAGTACTTC

size: -
D: -
J: TRBJ1-1
length: 13
V: TRBV6-1
CDR3: CASSEVTDTEAFF
DNA: TGTGCCAGCAGTGAAGTGACGGACACTGAAGCTTTCTTT

size: many
D: -
J: TRBJ1-5
length: 15
V: TRBV7-8
CDR3: CASSLSRVADQPQHF
DNA: TGTGCCAGCAGCTTAAGCCGGGTGGCGGACCAGCCCCAGCATTTT

size: -
D: -
J: TRBJ1-1
length: 13
V: TRBV6-1
CDR3: CASRTFRNTEAFF
DNA: TGTGCCAGCAGAACTTTTAGGAACACTGAAGCTTTCTTT

size: once
D: -
J: TRBJ2-5
length: 12
V: TRBV30
CDR3: CAWSAGGETQYF
DNA: TGTGCCTGGAGTGCTGGGGGCGAGACCCAGTACTTC

size: many
D: TRBD2
J: TRBJ2-7
length: 14
V: TRBV19
CDR3: CASSDRGGGYEQYF
DNA: TGTGCCAGTAGCGACAGAGGCGGGGGCTACGAGCAGTACTTC

size: -
D: -
J: TRBJ2-6
length: 15
V: TRBV6-2/TRBV6-3
CDR3: CASSYDGSGANVLTF
DNA: TGTGCCAGCAGTTACGACGGCTCTGGGGCCAACGTCCTGACTTTC

size: many
D: TRBD1
J: TRBJ2-7
length: 14
V: TRBV10-3
CDR3: CAVRSGTGTYEQYF
DNA: TGTGCCGTTCGGTCCGGGACAGGGACCTACGAGCAGTACTTC

size: many
D: -
J: TRBJ2-5
length: 12
V: TRBV6-1
CDR3: CASSKGRETQYF
DNA: TGTGCCAGCAGTAAGGGGAGAGAGACCCAGTACTTC

size: -
D: TRBD2
J: TRBJ2-7
length: 15
V: TRBV29-1
CDR3: CSVTGTSGTDYEQYF
DNA: TGCAGCGTAACCGGGACTAGCGGGACGGACTACGAGCAGTACTTC

size: -
D: -
J: TRBJ2-3
length: 15
V: TRBV12-3/TRBV12-4
CDR3: CASSPDWGSEDTQYF
DNA: TGTGCCAGCAGCCCGGACTGGGGCTCCGAAGATACGCAGTATTTT

size: many
D: TRBD2
J: TRBJ2-7
length: 14
V: TRBV28
CDR3: CASTLGLAWDEQYF
DNA: TGTGCCAGCACCCTAGGACTAGCGTGGGACGAGCAGTACTTC

size: many
D: -
J: TRBJ1-2
length: 13
V: TRBV28
CDR3: CASSSRDLRGYTF
DNA: TGTGCCAGCAGTTCCCGGGACCTGCGTGGCTACACCTTC

size: many
D: -
J: TRBJ1-5
length: 17
V: TRBV6-2/TRBV6-3
CDR3: CASSRGWAPDSNQPQHF
DNA: TGTGCCAGCAGCCGCGGCTGGGCCCCAGATAGCAATCAGCCCCAGCATTTT

size: many
D: TRBD1
J: TRBJ1-5
length: 15
V: TRBV19
CDR3: CASSIKTGSNQPQHF
DNA: TGTGCCAGTAGTATCAAGACAGGGAGCAATCAGCCCCAGCATTTT